This is a list of T cell receptor beta chains from one sample in a study of T cell responses to AZD1222 COVID-19 vaccine. The protocol was immunoSEQ multiplex PCR, while the TCRdb copy is restricted to in-frame clones and leaves out a portion. The repertoire holds 110,000 or so clones, with 89% as singletons. The sequencing here drew on peripheral blood, taken 28 days after the second AZD1222 dose. All receptors come from an adult who received the AZD1222 COVID-19 vaccine. The conserved cysteine and the conserved F or W are not part of the CDR3 here.

j_call	v_call	cdr3_aa
TRBJ2-2	TRBV9	ASTKGDYPGGELF
TRBJ2-3	TRBV2	ASSPSGPGSDTQY
TRBJ1-1	TRBV20-1	SASNFEAF
TRBJ1-4	TRBV25-1	ASSEYYRGYEKLF
TRBJ2-3	TRBV11-2	ASSLYQRGPSTDTQY
TRBJ2-1	TRBV18	ASSPTPRIVGDNEQF
TRBJ2-6	TRBV5-1	ASSFRDRGTGANVLT
TRBJ2-3	TRBV7-3	ASGHGTDTQY
TRBJ2-3	TRBV28	ASSSPRDDDGTDTQY
TRBJ2-1	TRBV7-2	ASSRSGRAYNEQF
TRBJ2-7	TRBV29-1	SVEGPPGYEQY
TRBJ2-3	TRBV5-1	ASSFTGGSTDTQY
TRBJ2-7	TRBV4-2	ASSQDLAVREQY
TRBJ2-3	TRBV7-9	ASSSSGLAGGTDTQY
TRBJ2-7	TRBV21-1	ASSTRDSTYEQY
TRBJ1-4	TRBV19	ASSIEPRSNEKLF
TRBJ2-7	TRBV25-1	ASSEASATYEQY
TRBJ1-2	TRBV24-1	ATSDSWTGEGYT
TRBJ1-2	TRBV18	ASSPATGAYGYT
TRBJ2-3	TRBV7-6	ASSFMRGDTQY
TRBJ2-4	TRBV6-5	ASGAAPSDIQY